This entry lists 8 T cell receptor beta chains sequenced from one sample in a study of T-cell memory formation after mild COVID-19. TCRdb reprocessed the 5' RACE reads via MiXCR and lists one record per CDR3 protein. The sample has 450,000 or so distinct CDR3 sequences, more than 20% seen once; the top ten hold approximately 12%. The sample taken for sequencing was PBMCs or a T cell subset sorted from them (not recorded which). These receptors came from an adult woman who had mild COVID-19 (a few samples of this study predate the infection). Cell type and time point are not known.

V gene TRBV15 combines with J gene TRBJ2-1; D possibly corresponds to TRBD2 (5 bases). This CDR3 has 15 residues. V lost 3 bases and J lost 0, with 9 bases in between. CDR1 and CDR2 from the germline V gene are LNHNV and YYDKDF (reference sequence). CDR3 in DNA: TGTGCCACCAGCAGGGACTCTAGCTCCTACAATGAGCAGTTCTTC. This translates into CATSRDSSSYNEQFF.

The chain has TRBV11-2 and TRBJ2-3, with D possibly TRBD1 on 6 matching bases. The CDR3 totals 12 residues. V lost 10 bases to trimming and J lost 5 bases, with 13 bases between them. Germline CDR1 reads SGHAT; CDR2 reads FQNNGV. The CDR3 reads CATRGAGDTQYF. DNA of the CDR3: TGTGCCACCAGGGGCGCGGGAGATACGCAGTATTTT.

V is TRBV7-2 and J is TRBJ1-3, with D tentatively TRBD1 (6 bases). Germline lookup yields CDR1 SGHTA and CDR2 FQGNSA. The CDR3 consists of 15 residues. Trimming took 1 base from V and 3 from J, leaving 10 bases between them. The CDR3 DNA sequence: TGTGCCAGCAGCTTAGTACAGGGTTTTGGAAACACCATATATTTT. Translated: CASSLVQGFGNTIYF.

A single count supports this clonotype. The chain carries TRBV11-3 and TRBJ2-7; 7 bases fit TRBD1. The CDR3 loop spans 15 amino acids. After removal of 4 bases from V and 1 base from J, the junction contained 7 bases not matched to a gene. The V gene's germline CDR1 is SGHNT and CDR2 YENEEA. The CDR3 bases are TGTGCCAGCAGCTCGCCTTACAGGGGATCCTACGAGCAGTACTTC. It translates to CASSSPYRGSYEQYF.

This clonotype was counted a few times. The chain recombines TRBV4-1 with TRBJ2-7; TRBD1 matches at 9 bases. CDR1 MGHRA and CDR2 YSYEKL come from the germline V gene. The CDR3 contains 15 residues. V lost 2 bases to trimming and J lost 3 bases; unmatched junction nucleotides: 5. This chain's CDR3 is CASSQPRTGDYEQYF. As DNA, the CDR3 is TGCGCCAGCAGCCAACCCCGGACAGGGGACTACGAGCAGTACTTC.

This clonotype was counted only a few times. V gene TRBV7-2 combines with J gene TRBJ2-1, with D possibly matching TRBD2 (6 bases). This CDR3 has 17 amino acids. V lost 0 bases to trimming and J lost 9 bases, with 21 bases between them. Germline CDR1 and CDR2: SGHTA and FQGNSA. The CDR3 protein is CASSLAETSVKPGEQFF. CDR3 bases: TGTGCCAGCAGCTTAGCTGAGACTAGTGTGAAACCCGGTGAGCAGTTCTTC.

The chain has TRBV20-1 and TRBJ2-5; D is possibly TRBD1 (6 bases). This CDR3 contains 14 residues. V lost 2 bases, J lost 2 bases, and 12 bases lay in between. Per germline, CDR1 DFQATT and CDR2 SNEGSKA (reference sequence). CDR3 sequence: CSARPRTDQETQYF. In DNA, the CDR3 is TGCAGTGCTAGACCTCGGACAGATCAAGAGACCCAGTACTTC.

This clonotype was observed a few times. The chain couples TRBV7-9 to TRBJ2-2; no clear D gene. This CDR3 contains 17 residues. Germline-derived CDR1 and CDR2 are SEHNR and FQNEAQ (reference sequence). Trimming stripped 6 bases from V and 0 bases from J, with 17 bases between. The CDR3 DNA is TGTGCCAGCAGTGGGCCCACTTTCCAGCCGAACACCGGGGAGCTGTTTTTT. It translates to CASSGPTFQPNTGELFF.